This TCR beta chain was observed in a study of technical replicates of blood from a handful of donors. The germline V gene encodes CDR1 SGHAT and CDR2 FQDESV (reference sequence). Trimming cost V 5 bases and J 9 bases; bases outside gene matches: 6. The CDR3 consists of 12 residues. The protocol was immunoSEQ multiplex PCR, while the TCRdb copy is restricted to in-frame clones and leaves out a portion. This sample yields around 70,000 clones, of which around 97% are seen a single time; over 0.2% belongs to the top ten. The chain uses TRBV11-1 and TRBJ1-1; 7 bases match TRBD1. The clonotype was recovered from a human donor in good health. The sequenced material came from T cells isolated from PBMCs. DNA for the CDR3: TGTGCCAGCAGCACGACAGGGATACAAGCTTTCTTT. This encodes CASSTTGIQAFF.